The clone carrying this T cell receptor beta chain has only one observation. Antigen unknown. The method was immunoSEQ multiplex PCR; TCRdb's version includes in-frame clones alone and lacks a portion of them. Altogether under 11,000 clones are present, about 92% being singletons, with the ten largest covering roughly an eighth. The entry originates in a study of T cell clonotyping in hematopoietic cell transplantation. Documented time point: recipient sample about 28 days before transplant, after cytoreduction. The study's findings and limits: Cells were unsorted, so CD4 and CD8 contributions were not separated.

The sequences come from peripheral blood mononuclear cells, collected before stem cell transplant. The clonotype originates from a woman aged 40 to 50 with acute myeloid leukemia. Some clones in this sample may be carry-over from other donors' samples.

The DNA for the CDR3 is TGTGCCCTAACCGATCGGGAGAACAATGATCAGAACACTGAAGCTTTCTTT. Protein sequence: CALTDRENNDQNTEAFF. The V gene is TRBV2, the J gene TRBJ1-1; unclear D gene. Trimming shortened V by 11 bases and J by 1 base, and 26 bases separated the two germline ends. Germline loops: CDR1 SNHLY, CDR2 FYNNEI. The CDR3 is 17 residues long. Looking up the rest from reference TRBV2 and TRBJ1-1 gives the full variable domain: EPEVTQTPSHQVTQMGQEVILRCVPISNHLYFYWYRQILGQKVEFLVSFYNNEISEKSEIFDDQFSVERPDGSNFTLKIRSTKLEDSAMYFCALTDRENNDQNTEAFFGQGTRLTVV.